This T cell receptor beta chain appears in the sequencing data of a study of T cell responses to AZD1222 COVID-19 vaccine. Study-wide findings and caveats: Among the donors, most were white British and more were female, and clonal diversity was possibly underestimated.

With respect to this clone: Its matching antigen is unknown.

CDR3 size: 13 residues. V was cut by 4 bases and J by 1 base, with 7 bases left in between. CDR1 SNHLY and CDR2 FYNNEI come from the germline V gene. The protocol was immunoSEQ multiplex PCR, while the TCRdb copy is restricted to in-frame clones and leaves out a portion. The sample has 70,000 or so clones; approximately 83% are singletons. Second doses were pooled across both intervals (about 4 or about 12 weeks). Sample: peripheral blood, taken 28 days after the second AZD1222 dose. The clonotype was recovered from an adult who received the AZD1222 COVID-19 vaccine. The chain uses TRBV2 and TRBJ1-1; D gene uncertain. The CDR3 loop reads CASSAEKNTEAFF. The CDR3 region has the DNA TGTGCCAGCAGTGCGGAGAAGAACACTGAAGCTTTCTTT.